This T cell receptor beta chain appears in the sequencing data of a study of read filtering for tumor transcriptome and immune sequencing. Ten or more counts support this clonotype. From around 0.4 ug of RNA, a library with molecular barcoded alpha/delta and beta/gamma adaptors was made. TCRdb reprocessed the reads via MiXCR and lists one record per CDR3 protein. The data show roughly 67,000 distinct CDR3 sequences, with less than 20% seen just once and around 9.9% held by the top ten. Germline CDR1 and CDR2: DFQATT and SNEGSKA (reference sequence). The CDR3 is 15 amino acids. Trimming left V 0 bases short and J 4 bases short, with 13 bases between.

The material sequenced was a population of CD138-negative cells sorted from bone marrow. The genes are TRBV20-1 and TRBJ2-1; D gene ambiguous. The clonotype originates from a donor over 35 with multiple myeloma. This chain's CDR3 is CSARDLRLGYNEQFF. The CDR3 DNA sequence: TGCAGTGCTAGAGATCTGAGGCTTGGGTACAATGAGCAGTTCTTC.